Listed here are 28 T cell receptor beta chains from one sample, sequenced in a study of cytomegalovirus exposure and HLA in healthy donors. Vbeta (60) and Jbeta (13) primers were used in the PCR. The assay was immunoSEQ multiplex PCR, and TCRdb's table has in-frame clones only and misses some. The table shows about 60,000 clones, with 65% to 85% occurring only once. Sequencing used PBMCs. The receptors were sampled from a woman younger than 45 in good health and CMV-seronegative.

The genes are TRBV5-4 and TRBJ2-3; D is unclear. The V gene lost 3 bases and the J gene lost 4 bases, with 6 bases spanning the gap. The CDR3 extends over 12 amino acids. CDR1 SGHNT and CDR2 YYREEE come from the germline V gene (reference sequence). The CDR3 region is CASSSFPDTQYF. DNA for the CDR3: TGTGCCAGCAGCTCCTTCCCAGATACGCAGTATTTT.

The V gene is TRBV7-6, the J gene TRBJ1-6; 7 bases are a match to TRBD1. V was pared by 5 bases and J by 10 bases, with 5 bases of the junction left unmatched. Germline CDR1 is SGHVS and CDR2 is FNYEAQ. CDR3 length: 13 residues. The CDR3 bases are TGTGCCAGCAGCCCAAGAGGGGGCTCACCCCTCCACTTT. Its translation: CASSPRGGSPLHF.

The chain employs TRBV4-1 and TRBJ1-1; a weak D match, TRBD1 (5 bases). This CDR3 has 14 amino acids. CDR1 is MGHRA, CDR2 YSYEKL, per germline. Trimming took 1 base from V and 2 from J, leaving 8 bases between them. The CDR3 region is CASSQAGINTEAFF. CDR3 in DNA: TGCGCCAGCAGCCAAGCAGGGATAAACACTGAAGCTTTCTTT.

The rearrangement links TRBV11-2 to TRBJ1-6; 7 positions agree with TRBD1. After removal of 5 bases from V and 4 bases from J, the junction contained 5 bases not matched to a gene. Germline CDR1 reads SGHAT; CDR2 reads FQNNGV. The CDR3 has 15 amino acids. The CDR3 loop is CASSTGQIYNSPLHF. CDR3 sequence (DNA): TGTGCCAGCAGCACGGGACAGATTTATAATTCACCCCTCCACTTT. Filled out from reference TRBV11-2 and TRBJ1-6, the complete variable domain reads EAGVAQSPRYKIIEKRQSVAFWCNPISGHATLYWYQQILGQGPKLLIQFQNNGVVDDSQLPKDRFSAERLKGVDSTLKIQPAKLEDSAVYLCASSTGQIYNSPLHFGNGTRLTVT.

This chain connects TRBV5-6 to TRBJ1-1, with 7 positions matching TRBD1. The CDR3 loop spans 16 amino acids. Losses at the gene ends were 4 bases for V and 2 bases for J; bases not matched to a gene: 11. The germline V gene encodes CDR1 SGHDT and CDR2 YYEEEE. The CDR3 reads CASSHWAEGANTEAFF. DNA for the CDR3: TGTGCCAGCAGCCACTGGGCAGAGGGGGCTAACACTGAAGCTTTCTTT.

CDR3 DNA sequence: TGTGCCAGCAGCACAAACAGGGGGACTGAAAAACTGTTTTTT. It is translated as CASSTNRGTEKLFF. This chain links TRBV27 with TRBJ1-4, with 8 positions matching TRBD1. V trimming: 6 bases; J trimming: 7 bases; junction bases outside the gene matches: 7. Per germline, CDR1 MNHEY and CDR2 SMNVEV (reference sequence). This CDR3 is built from 14 residues.

The rearrangement joins TRBV11-2 to TRBJ2-7; unclear D gene. Germline V gene lookup returns CDR1 SGHAT and CDR2 FQNNGV. This CDR3 has 12 amino acids. With 5 bases removed from V and 2 bases from J, the gap between germline ends came to 7 bases. In nucleotides, the CDR3 is TGTGCCAGCAGCGGCCTCACCTACGAGCAGTACTTC. Its translation is CASSGLTYEQYF.

This clone has just one count. V usage is TRBV7-2 and J usage is TRBJ2-2, with 7 positions matching TRBD1. The CDR3 extends over 16 amino acids. CDR1 is SGHTA and CDR2 is FQGNSA in the germline V gene. With V trimmed by 3 bases and J by 5 bases, 9 bases remained unmatched. CDR3 DNA: TGTGCCAGCAGCTTCCACCTTGACAGGGAGACCGGGGAGCTGTTTTTT. It yields the protein CASSFHLDRETGELFF.

The chain has TRBV30 and TRBJ2-7; 9 bases line up with TRBD2. Germline trimming cut 1 base from V and 6 bases from J; bases unmatched to any gene: 4. CDR1 is GTSNPN and CDR2 is SVGIG in the germline V gene (reference sequence). CDR3 length equals 13 residues. CDR3 amino acids: CAWSAISGGEQYF. In DNA, the CDR3 is TGTGCCTGGAGTGCGATTAGCGGGGGCGAGCAGTACTTC.

V usage is TRBV30 and J usage is TRBJ1-1; D is perhaps TRBD1 (6 bases). The germline V gene encodes CDR1 GTSNPN and CDR2 SVGIG (reference sequence). The CDR3 consists of 16 residues. CDR3 amino acids: CAMDVGGPVLNTEAFF. The CDR3, as DNA: TGTGCAATGGACGTAGGGGGTCCCGTTTTGAACACTGAAGCTTTCTTT. The full variable domain, rest sourced from reference TRBV30 and TRBJ1-1, is SQTIHQWPATLVQPVGSPLSLECTVEGTSNPNLYWYRQAAGRGLQLLFYSVGIGQISSEVPQNLSASRPQDRQFILSSKKLLLSDSGFYLCAMDVGGPVLNTEAFFGQGTRLTVV.

The V and J genes are TRBV4-1 and TRBJ2-3; 13 nucleotides line up with TRBD2. The CDR3 runs to 19 residues. Trimming cost V 1 base and J 2 bases; bases outside gene matches: 9. Germline V gene data show CDR1 as MGHRA and CDR2 as YSYEKL. CDR3 DNA: TGCGCCAGCAGCCAAGGAGTAGGCGGACTAGCGGGGGCCACAGATACGCAGTATTTT. This encodes CASSQGVGGLAGATDTQYF.

There are a few counts of this clone. V is TRBV5-6 and J is TRBJ2-6, with D possibly being TRBD2 (5 bases). CDR3 length: 15 residues. Germline-derived CDR1 and CDR2 are SGHDT and YYEEEE. Trimming removed 0 bases from V and 2 bases from J, with 6 bases in between. The CDR3 sequence: CASSLVGTGANVLTF. CDR3 nucleotide sequence: TGTGCCAGCAGCTTGGTCGGGACTGGGGCCAACGTCCTGACTTTC.

Here the CDR3 reads CASSLSGGSLYGYTF. CDR3 DNA: TGCGCCAGCAGCTTGTCAGGGGGATCCCTCTATGGCTACACCTTC. The V and J genes are TRBV5-1 and TRBJ1-2; 7 bases match TRBD1. Germline-derived CDR1 and CDR2 are SGHRS and YFSETQ. This CDR3 contains 15 residues. Losses at the gene ends were 1 base for V and 4 bases for J; bases not matched to a gene: 7.

The chain couples TRBV6-1 to TRBJ1-1; TRBD1 matches 9 bases. The germline V gene has CDR1 MNHNS and CDR2 SASEGT. The V segment lost 5 bases and the J segment 1 base; nucleotides outside the gene matches: 5. This CDR3 is built from 15 residues. In nucleotides, the CDR3 is TGTGCCAGCAGTAGGACAGGGGAAACGAACACTGAAGCTTTCTTT. It translates to CASSRTGETNTEAFF.

This clone has a handful of counts. The V and J genes are TRBV6-5 and TRBJ2-1, with 9 bases matching TRBD2. Germline assignment: CDR1 MNHEY and CDR2 SVGAGI. The CDR3 length is 15 residues. J gave up 2 bases and V 2 bases, and 1 base lay outside the gene matches. DNA of the CDR3: TGTGCCAGCAGTTACGGCGGGAGGGCCTACAATGAGCAGTTCTTC. This encodes CASSYGGRAYNEQFF.

CDR3 nucleotide sequence: TGTGCCAGCAGCTTTTCGTACGGGACTTCTAGCACAGATACGCAGTATTTT. Protein sequence: CASSFSYGTSSTDTQYF. J is TRBJ2-3 and V is TRBV11-3; D is possibly TRBD2 (6 bases). Germline CDR1 and CDR2: SGHNT and YENEEA. Deletions cut 3 bases from V and 0 bases from J, with 16 bases between. This CDR3 has 17 amino acids.

This chain connects TRBV20-1 to TRBJ1-2; D unresolved. V gave up 6 bases and J gave up 8 bases, with 10 bases separating them. The CDR3 totals 10 residues. Germline CDR1 is DFQATT and CDR2 is SNEGSKA (reference sequence). DNA of the CDR3: TGCAGTGCCATCTCGGGGGGCTACACCTTC. This gives the protein CSAISGGYTF.

The genes are TRBV27 and TRBJ2-5; 12 bases match TRBD1. The CDR3 loop spans 19 amino acids. The trim removed 7 bases at V and 2 bases at J, leaving 17 bases unmatched. CDR1 MNHEY and CDR2 SMNVEV come from the germline V gene (reference sequence). CDR3 sequence reads: CASTGPGQGAAGDQETQYF. CDR3 DNA: TGTGCCAGCACTGGACCGGGACAGGGGGCGGCGGGTGATCAAGAGACCCAGTACTTC.

The V and J genes are TRBV18 and TRBJ2-1; 12 nucleotides agree with TRBD2. The germline V gene encodes CDR1 KGHSH and CDR2 LQKENI. V was pared by 3 bases and J by 2 bases, with 2 bases of the junction left unmatched. The CDR3 contains 16 residues. This CDR3 reads CASSPGLAGTYNEQFF. The DNA of the CDR3 is TGTGCCAGCTCACCGGGACTAGCGGGTACCTACAATGAGCAGTTCTTC.

The V call is TRBV19, the J call TRBJ2-1; D not resolved. This CDR3 has 14 amino acids. Deletions cut 4 bases from V and 3 bases from J, with 10 bases between. CDR1 is LNHDA and CDR2 is SQIVND in the germline V gene (reference sequence). CDR3 DNA: TGTGCCAGTAGTAGTCGTCTAAACTACAATGAGCAGTTCTTC. Protein sequence: CASSSRLNYNEQFF.

The chain has TRBV6-5 and TRBJ1-1; D call uncertain. The ends were cut back, 0 bases at V and 2 bases at J, with 10 bases in the middle. This CDR3 contains 15 residues. The germline V gene encodes CDR1 MNHEY and CDR2 SVGAGI. CDR3 region: CASSYSGTVNTEAFF. The CDR3 coding sequence is TGTGCCAGCAGTTACTCTGGAACAGTCAACACTGAAGCTTTCTTT.

The CDR3 sequence is CAWSQGDSGNTIYF. The CDR3 coding sequence is TGTGCCTGGAGCCAGGGGGATTCTGGAAACACCATATATTTT. V and J are TRBV30 and TRBJ1-3, with 7 nucleotides matching TRBD1. The trim removed 3 bases at V and 1 base at J, leaving 3 bases unmatched. CDR3 length: 14 residues. Germline V gene lookup returns CDR1 GTSNPN and CDR2 SVGIG (reference sequence).

The chain links TRBV10-3 to TRBJ1-5, with TRBD1 matching over 8 bases. CDR1 and CDR2 (germline): ENHRY, SYGVKD. The junction had 9 bases not matched to a gene; V was cut back by 3 bases and J by 2 bases. The length of the CDR3 is 17 residues. The CDR3: CAISDAGGSGGNQPQHF. DNA for the CDR3: TGTGCCATCAGTGATGCAGGGGGCTCAGGGGGCAATCAGCCCCAGCATTTT.

The chain combines TRBV6-5 with TRBJ1-2, with D unclear. This CDR3 spans 12 amino acids. Trimming took off 4 bases at V and 8 bases at J, with 11 bases between the two ends. Germline V gives CDR1 MNHEY, CDR2 SVGAGI. CDR3 amino acids: CASSSRGGGYTF. The CDR3 coding sequence is TGTGCCAGCAGTTCCCGGGGAGGAGGCTACACCTTC.

The gene calls are TRBV6-5 and TRBJ2-1; 12 bases are a match to TRBD2. Unmatched junction bases numbered 7, after V lost 2 bases and J lost 8 bases. This CDR3 has 16 amino acids. Germline V CDR1 and CDR2: MNHEY, SVGAGI. CDR3: CASSYAGTSGRYEQFF. DNA for the CDR3: TGTGCCAGCAGTTACGCAGGCACTAGCGGGAGGTATGAGCAGTTCTTC.

V is TRBV4-3 and J is TRBJ2-7; possible D gene TRBD2, 6 bases. This CDR3 is 14 amino acids long. Trimming cost V 5 bases and J 0 bases, with 11 bases left between them. Germline V lookup: CDR1 LGHNA, CDR2 YSLEER. The CDR3 protein is CASSSGLRSYEQYF. In nucleotides, the CDR3 is TGCGCCAGCAGCTCGGGACTCCGCTCCTACGAGCAGTACTTC.

This clone was picked up a small number of times. The V and J genes are TRBV5-6 and TRBJ2-7; 12 nucleotides align to TRBD2. CDR3 length equals 15 residues. Germline trimming cut 4 bases from V and 7 bases from J; bases unmatched to any gene: 9. CDR1 is SGHDT, CDR2 YYEEEE, per germline. CDR3 region: CASSALAGGPREQYV. The CDR3 DNA is TGTGCCAGCAGCGCGCTAGCGGGAGGGCCGAGGGAGCAGTACGTC.

J is TRBJ2-7 and V is TRBV6-4; 9 positions agree with TRBD1. Losses at the gene ends were 5 bases for V and 2 bases for J; bases not matched to a gene: 7. There are 15 residues in the CDR3. In germline, CDR1 is MRHNA, CDR2 SNTAGT. The CDR3 coding sequence is TGTGCCAGCAGTCCCCGGGACAGGGATCCCTACGAGCAGTACGTC. It specifies CASSPRDRDPYEQYV.